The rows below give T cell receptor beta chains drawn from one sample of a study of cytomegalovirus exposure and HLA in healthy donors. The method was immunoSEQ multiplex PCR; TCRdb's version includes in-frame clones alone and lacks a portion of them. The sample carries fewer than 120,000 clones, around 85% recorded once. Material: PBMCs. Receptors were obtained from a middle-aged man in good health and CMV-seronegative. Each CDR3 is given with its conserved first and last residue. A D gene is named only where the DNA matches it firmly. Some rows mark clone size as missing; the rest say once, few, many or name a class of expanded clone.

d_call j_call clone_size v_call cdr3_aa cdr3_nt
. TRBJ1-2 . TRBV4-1 CASSQEGRGYGYTF TGCGCCAGCAGCCAAGAAGGGCGGGGCTATGGCTACACCTTC
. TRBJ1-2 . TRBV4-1 CASSQDAGGNYGYTF TGCGCCAGCAGCCAAGATGCCGGGGGTAACTATGGCTACACCTTC
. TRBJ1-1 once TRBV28 CASNQRSQAFF TGTGCCAGCAATCAGCGCTCCCAAGCTTTCTTT
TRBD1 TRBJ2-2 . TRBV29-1 CSALTGASGELFF TGCAGCGCCCTTACAGGGGCAAGTGGGGAGCTGTTTTTT
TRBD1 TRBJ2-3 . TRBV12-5 CASGLVQKQGRTDTQYF TGTGCTAGTGGTTTGGTACAGAAACAGGGGCGGACAGATACGCAGTATTTT
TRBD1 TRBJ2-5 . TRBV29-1 CSVRGTGGVLQETQYF TGCAGCGTGCGGGGGACAGGGGGCGTACTCCAAGAGACCCAGTACTTC
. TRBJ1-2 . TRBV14 CASSQGPPGGGYTF TGTGCCAGCAGCCAGGGACCGCCGGGGGGTGGCTACACCTTC
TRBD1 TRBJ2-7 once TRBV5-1 CASSPGQGAHEQYF TGCGCCAGCAGCCCCGGACAGGGAGCACACGAGCAGTACTTC
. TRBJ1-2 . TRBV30 CAHEDYNYGYTF TGTGCACACGAGGATTATAACTATGGCTACACCTTC
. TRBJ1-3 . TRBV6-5 CASSWTLSSGNTIYF TGTGCCAGCAGTTGGACTCTGAGCTCTGGAAACACCATATATTTT
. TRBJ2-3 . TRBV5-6 CASSSGAGADTQYF TGTGCCAGCAGCTCCGGGGCGGGGGCTGATACGCAGTATTTT
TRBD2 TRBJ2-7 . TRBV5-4 CASSSGTSGVYEQYF TGTGCCAGCAGCTCCGGGACTAGCGGGGTGTACGAGCAGTACTTC
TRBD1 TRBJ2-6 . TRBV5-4 CASSLRTGAPGANVLTF TGTGCCAGCAGCTTGAGGACAGGGGCCCCTGGGGCCAACGTCCTGACTTTC
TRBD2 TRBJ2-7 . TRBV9 CASSAFTSGDDEQYF TGTGCCAGCAGCGCCTTTACTAGCGGGGACGACGAGCAGTACTTC
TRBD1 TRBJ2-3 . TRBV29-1 CSKSGGAGDTQYF TGCAGCAAATCAGGGGGCGCGGGAGATACGCAGTATTTT
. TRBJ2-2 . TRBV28 CASRKGGTGTGELFF TGTGCCAGCAGGAAGGGGGGGACGGGGACCGGGGAGCTGTTTTTT
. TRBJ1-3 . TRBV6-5 CASSYWKGDGNTIYF TGTGCCAGCAGTTACTGGAAAGGGGATGGAAACACCATATATTTT
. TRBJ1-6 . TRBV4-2 CASSHLDSNSPLHF TGTGCCAGCAGCCACCTGGACAGCAATTCACCCCTCCACTTT
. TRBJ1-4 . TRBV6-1 CAGSGQPNEKLFF TGTGCCGGCTCCGGACAGCCTAATGAAAAACTGTTTTTT
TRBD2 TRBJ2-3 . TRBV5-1 CASSLAAGGFMYTQYF TGCGCCAGCAGCTTGGCCGCGGGGGGGTTCATGTATACGCAGTATTTT
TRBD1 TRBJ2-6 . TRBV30 CAWSNRGEAGANVLTF TGTGCCTGGAGCAACAGGGGAGAGGCTGGGGCCAACGTCCTGACTTTC
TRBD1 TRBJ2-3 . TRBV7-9 CASSPGQGADTQYF TGTGCCAGCAGCCCCGGACAGGGAGCAGATACGCAGTATTTT
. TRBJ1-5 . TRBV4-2 CASSQEWQPYYSNQPQHF TGTGCCAGCAGCCAAGAATGGCAACCTTATTATAGCAATCAGCCCCAGCATTTT
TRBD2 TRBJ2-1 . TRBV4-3 CASSHHGTSGYNEQFF TGCGCCAGCAGCCATCACGGGACTAGCGGATACAATGAGCAGTTCTTC
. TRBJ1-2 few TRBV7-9 CASSLGDYGYTF TGTGCCAGCAGCTTAGGAGACTATGGCTACACCTTC
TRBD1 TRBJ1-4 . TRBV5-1 CASSTTGTGNEKLFF TGCGCCAGCAGCACCACCGGGACAGGGAATGAAAAACTGTTTTTT
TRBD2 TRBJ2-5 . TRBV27 CASKASGWETQYF TGTGCCAGCAAGGCTAGCGGGTGGGAGACCCAGTACTTC
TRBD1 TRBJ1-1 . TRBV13 CASSLIGQGDEAFF TGTGCCAGCAGCTTGATCGGACAGGGTGATGAAGCTTTCTTT
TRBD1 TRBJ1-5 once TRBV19 CASSATGATPNNQPQHF TGTGCCAGTAGTGCTACAGGGGCTACTCCGAATAATCAGCCCCAGCATTTT
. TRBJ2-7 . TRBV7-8 CASSGRDTYYEQYF TGTGCCAGCAGCGGCCGGGACACCTACTACGAGCAGTACTTC
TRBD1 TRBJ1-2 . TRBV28 CASSLDREAHGYTF TGTGCCAGCAGCCTCGACAGGGAGGCCCATGGCTACACCTTC
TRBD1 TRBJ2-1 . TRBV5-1 CASSFLGTAYNEQFF TGCGCCAGCAGCTTTTTGGGGACAGCCTACAATGAGCAGTTCTTC
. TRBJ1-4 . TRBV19 CASSITPGAEKLFF TGTGCCAGTAGTATTACACCAGGGGCCGAAAAACTGTTTTTT
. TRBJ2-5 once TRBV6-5 CASSTGGLETQYF TGTGCCAGCTCTACCGGGGGGCTAGAGACCCAGTACTTC
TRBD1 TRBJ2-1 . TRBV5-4 CASSPPTGGNEQFF TGTGCCAGCAGCCCCCCGACAGGGGGAAATGAGCAGTTCTTC
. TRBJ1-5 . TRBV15 CATSREKGKYQGQPQHF TGTGCCACCAGCAGAGAAAAGGGGAAGTATCAGGGGCAGCCCCAGCATTTT
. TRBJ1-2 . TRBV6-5 CASSYGQGGYTF TGTGCCAGCAGTTACGGGCAAGGTGGCTACACCTTC
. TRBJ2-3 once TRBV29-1 CSVASGLLGGTDTQYF TGCAGCGTAGCCTCGGGTCTCCTAGGCGGCACAGATACGCAGTATTTT
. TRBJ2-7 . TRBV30 CAWTPGGMYEQYF TGTGCCTGGACTCCTGGGGGCATGTACGAGCAGTACTTC
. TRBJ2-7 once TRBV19 CASSTRDNYEQYF TGTGCCAGTAGTACCCGGGACAACTACGAGCAGTACTTC
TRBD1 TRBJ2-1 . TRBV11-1 CASSPDRDNEQFF TGTGCCAGCAGCCCGGACAGGGACAATGAGCAGTTCTTC
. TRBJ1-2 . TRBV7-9 CASSSPRTNYGYTF TGTGCCAGCAGCTCCCCTCGTACTAACTATGGCTACACCTTC
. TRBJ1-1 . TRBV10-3 CAISDLSGKEAFF TGTGCCATCAGTGACTTATCGGGGAAGGAAGCTTTCTTT
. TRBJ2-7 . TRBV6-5 CASSPLTDYEQYF TGTGCCAGCAGTCCCCTCACAGATTACGAGCAGTACTTC
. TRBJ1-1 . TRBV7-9 CASSLAEAGLEAFF TGTGCCAGCAGCTTAGCGGAAGCAGGGCTTGAAGCTTTCTTT
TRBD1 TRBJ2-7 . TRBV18 CASSPVLDRSYEQYF TGTGCCAGCTCACCTGTTCTGGACAGGTCCTACGAGCAGTACTTC
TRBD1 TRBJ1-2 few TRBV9 CASSVRGGQGNYGYTF TGTGCCAGCAGCGTCCGGGGCGGACAGGGGAACTATGGCTACACCTTC
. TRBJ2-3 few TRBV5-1 CASSPMGGPTDTQYF TGCGCCAGCAGCCCCATGGGGGGGCCGACAGATACGCAGTATTTT
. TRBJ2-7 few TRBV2 CASSANTGPYEQYF TGTGCCAGCAGTGCTAATACAGGGCCGTACGAGCAGTACTTC
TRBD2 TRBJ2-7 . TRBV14 CASSQGIAGPTYEQYF TGTGCCAGCAGCCAAGGTATAGCGGGTCCCACCTACGAGCAGTACTTC
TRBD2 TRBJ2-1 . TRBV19 CASSIPASGGNEQFF TGTGCCAGTAGTATACCGGCTAGCGGGGGGAATGAGCAGTTCTTC
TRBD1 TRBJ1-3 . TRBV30 CAWSSAGGFSGNTIYF TGTGCCTGGAGTTCGGCAGGGGGCTTCTCTGGAAACACCATATATTTT
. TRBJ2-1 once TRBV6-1 CASTFDLLGNEQFF TGTGCCAGCACTTTCGACCTACTAGGTAATGAGCAGTTCTTC
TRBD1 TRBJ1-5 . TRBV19 CASNDRGIMAQHF TGTGCCAGTAATGACAGGGGTATTATGGCCCAGCATTTT